Shown below are 9 T cell receptor beta chains from a single sample sequenced in a study of cytomegalovirus exposure and HLA in healthy donors. This PCR relied on a set of 60 Vbeta primers and 13 Jbeta primers. This table comes from immunoSEQ multiplex PCR, and its TCRdb copy is limited to in-frame clones, with some not included. The sample has some 170,000 clones; 70% to 80% are singletons. What was sequenced was PBMCs. These receptors originate from a man in his forties in good health and CMV-seronegative.

The chain joins TRBV4-2 to TRBJ1-4; no definite D call. This CDR3 is 19 amino acids long. V was pared by 5 bases and J by 0 bases, with 22 bases between. Germline CDR1 LGHNA, CDR2 YNFKEQ. CDR3: CASSERLVTPLSTNEKLFF. DNA of the CDR3: TGTGCCAGCAGCGAAAGATTGGTGACACCGTTATCAACTAATGAAAAACTGTTTTTT.

The chain combines TRBV29-1 with TRBJ2-3; possible D gene TRBD2, 5 bases. Germline CDR1 and CDR2: SQVTM and ANQGSEA. V lost 0 bases, J lost 0 bases, and 10 bases lay in between. The CDR3 extends over 15 amino acids. The CDR3 spells CSVEDWTDSTDTQYF. The CDR3 region has the DNA TGCAGCGTTGAAGATTGGACTGATAGCACAGATACGCAGTATTTT.

This rearrangement joins TRBV5-6 to TRBJ2-7; no clear D. V gave up 3 bases and J gave up 1 base, with 14 bases separating them. There are 15 residues in the CDR3. Per germline, CDR1 SGHDT and CDR2 YYEEEE. The CDR3, as DNA: TGTGCCAGCAGCTCCATGACAAGGCCGTCCTACGAGCAGTACTTC. Protein sequence: CASSSMTRPSYEQYF.

The chain is built from TRBV9 and TRBJ2-3; TRBD2 aligns across 11 bases. The CDR3 has 18 amino acids. With 3 bases clipped from V and 3 bases from J, the junction kept 12 bases outside the gene matches. The germline gives CDR1 SGDLS, CDR2 YYNGEE. The CDR3 reads CASSAGTSGSTGTDTQYF. In DNA form, the CDR3 reads TGTGCCAGCAGCGCCGGGACTAGCGGTTCTACGGGGACAGATACGCAGTATTTT.

The gene calls are TRBV5-6 and TRBJ2-1, with a tentative D call TRBD2 (7 bases). Germline assignment: CDR1 SGHDT and CDR2 YYEEEE. V was trimmed by 0 bases and J by 4 bases, leaving 14 bases between them. This CDR3 has 16 amino acids. In nucleotides, the CDR3 is TGTGCCAGCAGCTTGGTGGGCGGGGGCCAATACAATGAGCAGTTCTTC. Translating gives CASSLVGGGQYNEQFF.

The CDR3: CASSLSGSVGEQFF. In DNA, the CDR3 is TGTGCCAGCAGCTTGTCAGGGTCTGTCGGTGAGCAGTTCTTC. V is TRBV7-8 and J is TRBJ2-1; D perhaps matches TRBD1 (5 bases). Trimming cost V 3 bases and J 9 bases, with 15 bases left between them. There are 14 residues in the CDR3. The germline gives CDR1 SGHVS, CDR2 FQNEAQ.

J is TRBJ2-7 and V is TRBV10-3; D perhaps matches TRBD1 (7 bases). Trimming left V 7 bases short and J 3 bases short, with 16 bases between. Germline loops: CDR1 ENHRY, CDR2 SYGVKD. This CDR3 has 14 residues. The CDR3 spells CAIKSRGDFYEQYF. The CDR3 region has the DNA TGTGCCATCAAGTCCAGGGGGGATTTCTACGAGCAGTACTTC.

The CDR3 here is CASSLEGGRSYNEQFF. The CDR3 region has the DNA TGCGCCAGCAGCTTGGAAGGCGGGAGATCCTACAATGAGCAGTTCTTC. This rearrangement joins TRBV5-1 to TRBJ2-1; 7 bases are a match to TRBD2. V shed 0 bases, J shed 1 base, and the junction held 4 bases outside the gene matches. This CDR3 comprises 16 residues. CDR1 SGHRS and CDR2 YFSETQ come from the germline V gene. The full variable domain, its missing parts supplied by reference TRBV5-1 and TRBJ2-1, is KAGVTQTPRYLIKTRGQQVTLSCSPISGHRSVSWYQQTPGQGLQFLFEYFSETQRNKGNFPGRFSGRQFSNSRSEMNVSTLELGDSALYLCASSLEGGRSYNEQFFGPGTRLTVL.

V is TRBV30 and J is TRBJ2-3; TRBD2 might be the D (6 bases). Per the germline V gene, CDR1 is GTSNPN and CDR2 is SVGIG (reference sequence). The CDR3 is made up of 17 amino acids. Trimming left V 0 bases short and J 2 bases short, with 18 bases between. The CDR3 nucleotides are TGTGCCTGGAGTGTAACGATGAGGGCGGGACCCACAGATACGCAGTATTTT. Its translation: CAWSVTMRAGPTDTQYF.